Listed here are 23 T cell receptor beta chains from one sample, sequenced in a study of T cells after yellow fever vaccination. MiXCR, run by TCRdb on the 5' RACE reads, gives a single entry per CDR3 protein. The table lists fewer than 450,000 distinct CDR3 sequences, 9.5% to 13% of them singletons. Sequenced material: PBMCs, taken on the day of the first yellow fever vaccination. The source is a young man who received the YFV17D yellow fever vaccine.

In this sample, this clonotype turned up a few times. The chain has TRBV5-1 and TRBJ2-1; 11 nucleotides align to TRBD2. This CDR3 spans 16 amino acids. V lost 0 bases and J lost 7; bases outside the gene matches: 6. Germline V gives CDR1 SGHRS, CDR2 YFSETQ. The CDR3 is CASSLDSGGAGNEQFF. CDR3 bases: TGCGCCAGCAGCTTGGATAGCGGGGGGGCCGGGAATGAGCAGTTCTTC.

This clonotype came up many times. The chain couples TRBV18 to TRBJ2-4; D unclear. The CDR3 runs 16 residues. Germline CDR1 is KGHSH and CDR2 is LQKENI. The V gene lost 0 bases and the J gene lost 0 bases, with 9 bases spanning the gap. The CDR3 reads CASSPPQTSAKNIQYF. CDR3 bases: TGTGCCAGCTCACCACCGCAGACTTCAGCCAAAAACATTCAGTACTTC.

This chain joins TRBV12-3 or TRBV12-4 and TRBJ1-6; D not resolved. This CDR3 is built from 14 residues. With 3 bases removed from V and 7 bases from J, the gap between germline ends came to 10 bases. The DNA for the CDR3 is TGTGCCAGCAGTTTGCGGGTCCCGAATTCACCCCTCCACTTT. As protein: CASSLRVPNSPLHF.

This clonotype has just a few counts. The chain couples TRBV7-2 to TRBJ2-1, with a possible D match to TRBD1 (6 bases). The germline V gene encodes CDR1 SGHTA and CDR2 FQGNSA. V was clipped by 8 bases and J by 3 bases, with 23 bases between them. The CDR3 is 17 residues long. CDR3 nucleotides: TGTGCCAGCTCGCCTATAGGGAATAGGGGGAACTACAATGAGCAGTTCTTC. It codes for CASSPIGNRGNYNEQFF.

This chain uses TRBV7-2 with TRBJ2-3; unclear D gene. The length of the CDR3 is 14 residues. With 5 bases removed from V and 3 bases from J, the gap between germline ends came to 12 bases. Germline V gives CDR1 SGHTA, CDR2 FQGNSA. The chain's CDR3 is CASSRALRTDTQYF. The CDR3 DNA follows: TGTGCCAGCAGCCGGGCCCTTAGGACAGATACGCAGTATTTT.

The table lists this clonotype with many counts. The chain has TRBV5-1 and TRBJ1-2, with D possibly TRBD1 on 5 matching bases. The CDR3 runs to 15 residues. The germline gives CDR1 SGHRS, CDR2 YFSETQ. V was clipped by 2 bases and J by 6 bases, with 17 bases between them. CDR3 sequence reads: CASSFGAGQGNGYTF. Written as DNA, the CDR3 is TGCGCCAGCAGCTTTGGCGCAGGGCAAGGAAATGGCTACACCTTC.

This clonotype was observed at least ten times. V is TRBV5-1 and J is TRBJ2-5, with D perhaps matching TRBD1 or TRBD2 (5 bases each). The CDR3 has 16 residues. Germline CDR1 and CDR2: SGHRS and YFSETQ. Trimming took off 0 bases at V and 5 bases at J, with 17 bases between the two ends. The CDR3 coding sequence is TGCGCCAGCAGCTTGGCGGACACCTCCTCGGGGGAGACCCAGTACTTC. Protein product: CASSLADTSSGETQYF.

This clonotype was recorded a few times. The J gene is TRBJ1-1, the V gene TRBV27; no firm D call. V shed 5 bases and J shed 6 bases, with 16 bases lying between them. Germline lookup yields CDR1 MNHEY and CDR2 SMNVEV (reference sequence). This CDR3 comprises 14 residues. CDR3 nucleotides: TGTGCCAGCAGTCTCCTAGCGGGGTTCCCTGAAGCTTTCTTT. It codes for CASSLLAGFPEAFF.

In its sample, this clonotype was seen many times. This chain joins TRBV29-1 and TRBJ2-3, with 10 bases that match TRBD2. V lost 4 bases and J lost 2; bases outside the gene matches: 6. Germline V gene sequence: CDR1 SQVTM, CDR2 ANQGSEA. This CDR3 region has 15 residues. The CDR3 DNA reads as TGCAGCGTTGGCCTAGCGGGGGCCTTCACAGATACGCAGTATTTT. Its translation: CSVGLAGAFTDTQYF.

This clonotype was observed many times. The chain combines TRBV5-1 with TRBJ2-1; D tentatively reads TRBD1 or TRBD2 (5 bases each). The CDR3 is 18 amino acids. CDR1 and CDR2 from the germline V gene are SGHRS and YFSETQ. Deletions cut 4 bases from V and 4 bases from J, with 24 bases between. The CDR3 is CASSQTTQTGPPYNEQFF. CDR3 in DNA: TGCGCCAGCAGCCAAACTACCCAGACGGGACCGCCATACAATGAGCAGTTCTTC.

The V and J genes are TRBV4-1 and TRBJ2-7; D gene uncertain. Germline V lookup: CDR1 MGHRA, CDR2 YSYEKL. Trimming removed 2 bases at V and 4 bases at J, with 15 bases between. The CDR3 extends over 15 amino acids. CDR3 DNA sequence: TGCGCCAGCAGCCAATACCCCCGTACAGAATACGAGCAGTACTTC. It encodes CASSQYPRTEYEQYF.

The chain couples TRBV6-2 or TRBV6-3 to TRBJ2-7; 11 positions match TRBD1. V was pared by 4 bases and J by 6 bases, with 2 bases of the junction left unmatched. Per the germline V gene, CDR1 is MNHEY and CDR2 is SVGEGT. The length of the CDR3 is 13 residues. CDR3 residues: CASSWTGGLEQYV. In nucleotides, the CDR3 is TGTGCCAGCAGTTGGACAGGGGGCCTCGAGCAGTACGTC.

The gene calls are TRBV5-6 and TRBJ1-2, with D hard to call. The CDR3 is 13 residues long. Germline V lookup: CDR1 SGHDT, CDR2 YYEEEE. Trimming removed 0 bases from V and 8 bases from J, with 11 bases in between. The CDR3 DNA reads TGTGCCAGCAGCTTGGTGGCGGGAAAGGGCTACACCTTC. Its translation is CASSLVAGKGYTF.

The CDR3 nucleotides read TGTGCCACCGGACGGAGTCACGAGCAGTACTTC. Amino acid sequence: CATGRSHEQYF. The J gene is TRBJ2-7, the V gene TRBV5-6; D not certain. Germline CDR1 SGHDT, CDR2 YYEEEE. V lost 9 bases and J lost 5, with 12 bases in between. The CDR3 runs 11 residues. The complete variable domain, with remaining parts taken from reference TRBV5-6 and TRBJ2-7, reads DAGVTQSPTHLIKTRGQQVTLRCSPKSGHDTVSWYQQALGQGPQFIFQYYEEEERQRGNFPDRFSGHQFPNYSSELNVNALLLGDSALYLCATGRSHEQYFGPGTRLTVT.

For the CDR3, the DNA is TGTGCCAGCAGTGAGAGCCACGGGGAGCTGTTTTTT. Protein sequence: CASSESHGELFF. V is TRBV6-1 and J is TRBJ2-2; D not certain. CDR3 length: 12 amino acids. The germline V and J ends were trimmed by 3 bases and 7 bases, with 6 bases remaining between them. Germline CDR1 MNHNS, CDR2 SASEGT.

This clonotype was recorded a few times. This chain joins TRBV20-1 and TRBJ2-5; D tentatively fits TRBD1 or TRBD2 (6 bases each). Trimming shortened V by 5 bases and J by 2 bases, and 18 bases separated the two germline ends. Germline V gene sequence: CDR1 DFQATT, CDR2 SNEGSKA (reference sequence). The CDR3 spans 15 residues. CDR3 in amino acids: CSAGGDGGSQETQYF. The CDR3 DNA sequence: TGCAGTGCTGGGGGCGACGGAGGGTCACAAGAGACCCAGTACTTC.

This clonotype was counted a few times. The gene calls are TRBV24-1 and TRBJ2-1; D is undetermined. The V and J ends lost 6 bases and 3 bases respectively, with 8 bases between them. Looked up from germline, CDR1 is KGHDR and CDR2 is SFDVKD. The CDR3 loop spans 13 amino acids. CDR3 loop: CATSTNRYNEQFF. CDR3 bases: TGTGCCACCAGTACGAATCGCTACAATGAGCAGTTCTTC.

This clonotype has at least ten counts. The chain employs TRBV10-3 and TRBJ2-5; possible D gene TRBD2, 7 bases. Trimming removed 4 bases from V and 5 bases from J, with 14 bases in between. The CDR3 spans 14 residues. Germline loops: CDR1 ENHRY, CDR2 SYGVKD. The CDR3 DNA follows: TGTGCCATCAGTGCGGTGGGGGGGCAGGAGACCCAGTACTTC. It codes for CAISAVGGQETQYF.

The table lists this clonotype with a few counts. The J gene is TRBJ2-2, the V gene TRBV19; TRBD1 agrees at 8 bases. There are 15 residues in the CDR3. Per germline, CDR1 LNHDA and CDR2 SQIVND (reference sequence). The V gene end was trimmed by 5 bases and the J gene end by 0 bases; junction bases not matched to a gene: 2. CDR3 in DNA: TGTGCCAGTAGTTACAGGGGGTCGAACACCGGGGAGCTGTTTTTT. The encoded protein is CASSYRGSNTGELFF.

V gene TRBV4-1 combines with J gene TRBJ2-5; 8 positions match TRBD2. Losses at the gene ends were 5 bases for V and 2 bases for J; bases not matched to a gene: 4. CDR3 length: 14 amino acids. Germline V gene data show CDR1 as MGHRA and CDR2 as YSYEKL. The CDR3 sequence is CASSSIAGQETQYF. CDR3 sequence (DNA): TGCGCCAGCAGCTCAATAGCGGGGCAAGAGACCCAGTACTTC.

This clonotype was counted ten times or more. The J gene is TRBJ2-3, the V gene TRBV9, with a weak D call TRBD1 (6 bases). This CDR3 is built from 16 residues. V was trimmed by 3 bases and J by 3 bases, leaving 17 bases between them. Per germline, CDR1 SGDLS and CDR2 YYNGEE. The CDR3 DNA reads TGTGCCAGCAGCGGGACAGCTTCCCCAACAACAGATACGCAGTATTTT. It yields the protein CASSGTASPTTDTQYF.

This chain uses TRBV30 with TRBJ2-4; D is uncertain. The length of the CDR3 is 15 residues. CDR1 GTSNPN and CDR2 SVGIG come from the germline V gene (reference sequence). The ends were cut back, 8 bases at V and 0 bases at J, with 17 bases in the middle. The DNA of the CDR3 is TGTGCCGGAACATTGTGGGGTCTAGCCAAAAACATTCAGTACTTC. The encoded protein is CAGTLWGLAKNIQYF.

The table lists this clonotype with many counts. The chain employs TRBV12-3 or TRBV12-4 and TRBJ2-3; D is possibly TRBD2 (6 bases). This CDR3 spans 14 amino acids. Between the trimmed V and J ends, which lost 6 bases and 0 bases, there was a span of 10 bases. The CDR3 region is CASRLASSTDTQYF. CDR3 in DNA: TGTGCCAGCAGGCTAGCGTCTAGCACAGATACGCAGTATTTT.